The 7 T cell receptor beta chains reported below all come from one sample, sequenced in a study of cytomegalovirus exposure and HLA in healthy donors. Primers: 60 Vbeta forward and 13 Jbeta reverse. TCRdb's copy holds only in-frame clones and misses some; the assay was immunoSEQ multiplex PCR. This repertoire shows under 130,000 clones, over 65% found once; its top ten account for 7.5% to 9%. Sequenced material: PBMCs. These receptors all stem from a middle-aged man in good health and CMV-seropositive.

The chain recombines TRBV11-2 with TRBJ2-7; 12 nucleotides align to TRBD2. Germline V gives CDR1 SGHAT, CDR2 FQNNGV. This CDR3 contains 19 residues. Unmatched junction bases numbered 12, after V lost 0 bases and J lost 3 bases. Here the CDR3 DNA reads TGTGCCAGCAGCTTAGATCCCCCTAGCGGGAGGGCCAAGGTCTACGAGCAGTACTTC. This translates into CASSLDPPSGRAKVYEQYF.

V gene TRBV10-3 combines with J gene TRBJ2-5, with 9 bases aligning to TRBD2. The CDR3 consists of 16 residues. The germline V gene has CDR1 ENHRY and CDR2 SYGVKD. With 4 bases clipped from V and 1 base from J, the junction kept 7 bases outside the gene matches. CDR3 residues: CAISGRLAGRQETQYF. The DNA for the CDR3 is TGTGCCATCAGTGGTAGGCTAGCGGGGCGCCAAGAGACCCAGTACTTC.

Only one count was recorded for this clone. This chain joins TRBV2 and TRBJ1-1, with a weak D call TRBD1 (6 bases). V was trimmed by 7 bases and J by 1 base, leaving 7 bases between them. CDR3 length equals 12 residues. Germline values: CDR1 SNHLY, CDR2 FYNNEI. For the CDR3, the DNA is TGTGCCAGCATGGGACAGAACACTGAAGCTTTCTTT. Encoded protein: CASMGQNTEAFF.

This clone was seen a single time. The chain is built from TRBV5-4 and TRBJ1-1; a weak D match, TRBD1 (6 bases). This CDR3 spans 15 amino acids. The V end lost 5 bases, the J end lost 3 bases, and 17 bases lay between the germline ends. From germline, CDR1 is SGHNT and CDR2 YYREEE (reference sequence). This CDR3 reads CASRPWDIGDTEAFF. The DNA of the CDR3 is TGTGCCAGCAGGCCCTGGGACATCGGGGACACTGAAGCTTTCTTT.

This chain joins TRBV6-6 and TRBJ1-2; tentative D call: TRBD1 (5 bases). V lost 4 bases and J lost 3, with 9 bases in between. The CDR3 sequence is 13 residues long. The germline V gene encodes CDR1 MNHNY and CDR2 SVGAGI (reference sequence). CDR3 sequence: CASSSDSHYGYTF. CDR3 DNA sequence: TGTGCCAGCAGTTCCGACAGCCACTATGGCTACACCTTC.

This chain connects TRBV7-3 to TRBJ1-2; D call uncertain. This CDR3 spans 16 amino acids. Per germline, CDR1 SGHTA and CDR2 FQGTGA. The V and J ends lost 0 bases and 4 bases respectively, with 15 bases between them. CDR3 amino acids: CASSLTVADGSYGYTF. CDR3 in DNA: TGTGCCAGCAGCTTAACGGTAGCGGACGGGTCCTATGGCTACACCTTC. The complete variable domain, with remaining parts taken from reference TRBV7-3 and TRBJ1-2, reads GAGVSQTPSNKVTEKGKYVELRCDPISGHTALYWYRQSLGQGPEFLIYFQGTGAADDSGLPNDRFFAVRPEGSVSTLKIQRTERGDSAVYLCASSLTVADGSYGYTFGSGTRLTVV.

The chain is built from TRBV28 and TRBJ2-5; 12 nucleotides line up with TRBD2. The DNA end is more similar to TRBJ2-7, so the J call may be wrong. CDR1 MDHEN and CDR2 SYDVKM come from the germline V gene. This CDR3 region has 14 residues. CDR3 bases: TGTGCCAGCAGAACTAGCGGGAGGAAGTACGAGCAGTACTTC. It yields the protein CASRTSGRKYEQYF.